This TCR beta chain was sequenced for a study of OX40 agonist ivuxolimab in advanced cancers. Generated by immunoSEQ multiplex PCR, the TCRdb table keeps only in-frame clones and is missing some. The table has 65,000 to 80,000 clones, 93% seen once. There are 15 residues in the CDR3. Germline trimming cut 0 bases from V and 3 bases from J; bases unmatched to any gene: 4. In germline, CDR1 is SGDLS, CDR2 YYNGEE. This clonotype originated in an adult with an advanced solid tumor such as melanoma, head and neck, liver or kidney cancer. Sequences were derived from CD4+ or CD8+ T cells sorted from blood, sampled in a trial of the OX40 agonist ivuxolimab. The V call is TRBV9, the J call TRBJ2-7, with 9 nucleotides matching TRBD2. CDR3 loop: CASSVGLADRYEQYF. In nucleotides, the CDR3 is TGTGCCAGCAGCGTAGGACTAGCGGACCGCTACGAGCAGTACTTC.